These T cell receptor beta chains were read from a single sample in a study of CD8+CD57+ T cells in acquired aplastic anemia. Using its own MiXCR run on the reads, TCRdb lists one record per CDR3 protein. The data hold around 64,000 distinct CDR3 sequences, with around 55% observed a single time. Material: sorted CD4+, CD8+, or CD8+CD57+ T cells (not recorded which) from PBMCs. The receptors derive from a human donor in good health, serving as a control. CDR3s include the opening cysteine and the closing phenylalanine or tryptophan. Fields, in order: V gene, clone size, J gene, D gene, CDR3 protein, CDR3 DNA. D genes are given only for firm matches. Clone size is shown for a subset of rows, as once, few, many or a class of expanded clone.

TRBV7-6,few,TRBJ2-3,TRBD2,CASSLLAGGGGDTQYF,TGTGCCAGCAGCTTGCTAGCGGGGGGCGGTGGGGATACGCAGTATTTT
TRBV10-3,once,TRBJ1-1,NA,CASSYGENTEAFF,TGTGCCAGCAGTTACGGGGAGAACACTGAAGCTTTCTTT
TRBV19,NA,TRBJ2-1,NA,CASSIVGGAEQFF,TGTGCCAGTAGTATAGTAGGCGGGGCCGAGCAGTTCTTC
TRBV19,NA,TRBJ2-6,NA,CAGSSTQGRPSGANVLTF,TGTGCCGGTAGCTCAACGCAGGGACGGCCCTCTGGGGCCAACGTCCTGACTTTC
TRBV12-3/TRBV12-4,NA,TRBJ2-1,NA,CASSSREYRSNEQFF,TGTGCCAGCAGTTCTCGGGAATACCGTAGCAATGAGCAGTTCTTC
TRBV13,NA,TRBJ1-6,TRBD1,CASSFTRTGGSSYNSPLHF,TGTGCCAGCAGCTTCACGCGGACAGGGGGTAGCTCCTATAATTCACCCCTCCACTTT
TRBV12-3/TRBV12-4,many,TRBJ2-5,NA,CASSPTLGRSQETQYF,TGTGCCAGCAGCCCAACCCTGGGACGGTCTCAAGAGACCCAGTACTTC
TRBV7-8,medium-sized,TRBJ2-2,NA,CASSPRTGELFF,TGTGCCAGCAGCCCCCGAACCGGGGAGCTGTTTTTT
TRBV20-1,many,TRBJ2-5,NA,CSGRTAGETQYF,TGCAGTGGAAGAACCGCCGGGGAGACCCAGTACTTC
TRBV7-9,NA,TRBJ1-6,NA,CASSLSPDNSPLHF,TGTGCCAGCAGCTTAAGCCCCGATAATTCACCCCTCCACTTT
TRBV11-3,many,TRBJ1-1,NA,CASSFRAGEGTEAFF,TGTGCCAGCAGCTTCCGGGCAGGGGAAGGGACTGAAGCTTTCTTT
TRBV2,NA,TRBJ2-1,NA,CASEGDSSYNEQFF,TGTGCCAGCGAGGGGGATAGCTCCTACAATGAGCAGTTCTTC
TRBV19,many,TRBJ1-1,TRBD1,CASSLDRVGEAFF,TGTGCCAGTAGTCTCGACAGGGTGGGTGAAGCTTTCTTT
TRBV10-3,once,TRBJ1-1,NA,CAISEDPRGDEAFF,TGTGCCATCAGTGAGGATCCGCGGGGAGATGAAGCTTTCTTT
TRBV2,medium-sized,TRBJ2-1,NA,CASMIRTAYNEQFF,TGTGCCAGCATGATACGGACAGCGTACAATGAGCAGTTCTTC
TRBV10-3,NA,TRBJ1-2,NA,CANPLGFNYGYTF,TGTGCCAACCCCTTAGGGTTTAACTATGGCTACACCTTC
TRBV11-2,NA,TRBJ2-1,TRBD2,CASSFRLAGETYNEQSF,TGTGCCAGCAGTTTTAGACTAGCGGGGGAGACCTACAATGAGCAGTCCTTC
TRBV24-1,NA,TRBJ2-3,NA,CATRTAGIGGEQYF,TGTGCCACCCGGACTGCCGGGATCGGGGGTGAGCAGTATTTT
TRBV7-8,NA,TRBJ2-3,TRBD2,CASSPMGLAATDTQYF,TGTGCCAGCAGCCCAATGGGACTAGCGGCCACAGATACGCAGTATTTC
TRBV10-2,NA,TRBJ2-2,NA,CASSESRSGGDTGELFF,TGCGCCAGCAGTGAGTCAAGGTCGGGCGGTGACACCGGGGAGCTGTTTTTT
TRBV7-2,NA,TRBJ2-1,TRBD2,CASSPSGGHYNEQFF,TGTGCCAGCAGCCCTAGCGGGGGACACTACAATGAGCAGTTCTTC
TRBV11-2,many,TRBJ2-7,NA,CASSLEGWRLSSYEQYF,TGTGCCAGCAGCTTAGAAGGTTGGCGCCTCAGCTCCTACGAGCAGTACTTC
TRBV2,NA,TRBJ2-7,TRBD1,CASSVNRGPYEQYF,TGTGCCAGCAGTGTAAACAGGGGCCCCTACGAGCAGTACTTC
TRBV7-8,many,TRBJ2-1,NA,CASSPPRGTEQFF,TGTGCCAGCAGCCCTCCCCGGGGGACTGAGCAGTTCTTC
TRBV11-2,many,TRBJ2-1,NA,CASSLVQSYLYNEQFF,TGTGCCAGCAGCTTAGTTCAAAGCTATCTCTACAATGAGCAGTTCTTC
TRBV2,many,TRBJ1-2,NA,CASSFRGARGYGYTF,TGTGCCAGCAGTTTTCGGGGGGCACGGGGCTATGGCTACACCTTC
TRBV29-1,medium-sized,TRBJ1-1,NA,CSVAGRGNTEAFF,TGCAGCGTTGCCGGCAGGGGGAACACTGAAGCTTTCTTT
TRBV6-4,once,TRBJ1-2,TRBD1,CASSATGAFYGYTF,TGTGCCAGCAGTGCGACAGGGGCTTTCTATGGCTACACCTTC
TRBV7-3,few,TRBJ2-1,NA,CASSLRVGGGEEQFF,TGTGCCAGCAGCTTGAGGGTCGGGGGAGGAGAGGAGCAGTTCTTC
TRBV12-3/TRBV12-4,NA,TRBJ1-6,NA,CASTPRGDSPLHF,TGTGCCAGCACCCCGAGGGGCGATTCACCCCTCCACTTT
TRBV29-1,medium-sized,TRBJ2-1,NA,CSAQLAPRGYNEQFF,TGCAGCGCTCAATTAGCGCCAAGGGGCTACAATGAGCAGTTCTTC
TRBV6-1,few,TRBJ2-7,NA,CATAEGSEQYF,TGTGCCACCGCCGAAGGGAGCGAGCAGTACTTC
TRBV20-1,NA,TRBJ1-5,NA,CSAPPGGYSNRPQHF,TGCAGTGCTCCCCCGGGGGGATATAGCAATCGGCCCCAGCACTTT
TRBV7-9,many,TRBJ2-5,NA,CASSRPGPQETQYF,TGTGCCAGCAGTCGTCCGGGACCCCAAGAGACCCAGTACTTC
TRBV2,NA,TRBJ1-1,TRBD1,CATQDRGPEAFF,TGTGCCACCCAGGACAGGGGACCTGAAGCTTTCTTT
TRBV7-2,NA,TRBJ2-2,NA,CASSLGHPSAGELFF,TGTGCCAGCAGCCTAGGGCATCCGAGTGCCGGGGAGCTGTTTTTT
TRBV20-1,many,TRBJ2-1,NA,CSARDSGPRSSYNEQFF,TGCAGTGCTAGAGACTCGGGACCGCGAAGCTCCTACAATGAGCAGTTCTTC
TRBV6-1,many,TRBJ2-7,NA,CASSARTVGHEQYF,TGTGCCAGCAGTGCCCGGACAGTCGGGCACGAGCAGTACTTC
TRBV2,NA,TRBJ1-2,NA,CASWVYGYTF,TGTGCCAGCTGGGTGTATGGCTACACCTTC
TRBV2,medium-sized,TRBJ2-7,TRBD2,CASSWRGEGYEQYF,TGTGCCAGCAGTTGGCGGGGGGAGGGTTACGAGCAGTACTTC
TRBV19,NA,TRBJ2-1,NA,CASSIKGGYNEQFF,TGTGCCAGTAGTATAAAGGGAGGATACAATGAGCAGTTCTTC
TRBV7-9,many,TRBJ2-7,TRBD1,CASSQTGTGVFYEQYF,TGTGCCAGCAGCCAGACCGGGACAGGGGTCTTCTACGAGCAGTACTTC
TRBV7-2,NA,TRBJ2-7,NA,CASGRRPAYEQYF,TGTGCCAGCGGCCGCCGGCCCGCCTACGAGCAGTACTTC
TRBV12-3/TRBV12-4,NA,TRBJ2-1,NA,CASSFVQGLNEQFF,TGTGCCAGCAGTTTTGTACAGGGACTGAATGAGCAGTTCTTC
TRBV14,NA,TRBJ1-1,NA,CASSQEGRYTEAFF,TGTGCCAGCAGCCAAGAGGGACGGTACACTGAAGCTTTCTTT
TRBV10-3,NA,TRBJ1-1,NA,CAISGTSTEAFF,TGTGCCATCAGTGGAACAAGCACTGAAGCTTTCTTT
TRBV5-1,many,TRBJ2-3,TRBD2,CASSPRLAQTTDTQYF,TGCGCCAGCAGCCCCCGACTAGCGCAAACTACAGATACGCAGTATTTT
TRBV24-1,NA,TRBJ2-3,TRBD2,CATSDPGLAGVGDTQYF,TGTGCCACCAGTGATCCGGGACTAGCGGGAGTCGGGGATACGCAGTATTTT
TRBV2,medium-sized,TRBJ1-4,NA,CASSPQGGEKLFF,TGTGCCAGCAGTCCACAGGGTGGTGAAAAACTGTTTTTT
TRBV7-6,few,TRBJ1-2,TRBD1,CASSPGTDGYTF,TGTGCCAGCAGCCCCGGGACAGATGGCTACACCTTC
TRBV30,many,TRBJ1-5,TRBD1,CAFTGGSGQPQHF,TGTGCCTTCACAGGGGGCTCTGGTCAGCCCCAGCATTTT